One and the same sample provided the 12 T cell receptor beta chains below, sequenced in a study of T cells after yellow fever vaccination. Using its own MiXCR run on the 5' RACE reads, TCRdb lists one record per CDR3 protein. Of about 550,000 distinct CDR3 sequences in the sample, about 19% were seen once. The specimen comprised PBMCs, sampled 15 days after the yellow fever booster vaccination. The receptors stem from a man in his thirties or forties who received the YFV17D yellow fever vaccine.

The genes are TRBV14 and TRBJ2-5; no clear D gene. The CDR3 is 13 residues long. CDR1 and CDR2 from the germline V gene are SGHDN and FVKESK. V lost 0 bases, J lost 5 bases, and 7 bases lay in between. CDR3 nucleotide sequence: TGTGCCAGCAGCCAAGATTTTGGGGAGACCCAGTACTTC. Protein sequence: CASSQDFGETQYF. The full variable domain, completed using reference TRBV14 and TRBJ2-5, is EAGVTQFPSHSVIEKGQTVTLRCDPISGHDNLYWYRRVMGKEIKFLLHFVKESKQDESGMPNNRFLAERTGGTYSTLKVQPAELEDSGVYFCASSQDFGETQYFGPGTRLLVL.

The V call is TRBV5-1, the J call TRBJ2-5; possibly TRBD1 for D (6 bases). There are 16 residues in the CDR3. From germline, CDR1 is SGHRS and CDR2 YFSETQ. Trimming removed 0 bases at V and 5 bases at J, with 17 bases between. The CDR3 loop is CASSLAGANRAETQYF. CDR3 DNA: TGCGCCAGCAGCTTGGCCGGAGCCAACAGGGCGGAGACCCAGTACTTC.

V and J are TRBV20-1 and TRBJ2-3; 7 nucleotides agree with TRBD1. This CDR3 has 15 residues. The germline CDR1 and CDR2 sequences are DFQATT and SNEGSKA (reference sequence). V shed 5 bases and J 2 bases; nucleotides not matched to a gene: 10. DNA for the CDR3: TGCAGTGCTCCCCCCGGGACAGCCTTCACAGATACGCAGTATTTT. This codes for CSAPPGTAFTDTQYF.

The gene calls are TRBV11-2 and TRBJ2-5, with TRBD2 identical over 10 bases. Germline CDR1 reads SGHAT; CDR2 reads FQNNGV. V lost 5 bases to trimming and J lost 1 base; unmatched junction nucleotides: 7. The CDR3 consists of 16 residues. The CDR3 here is CASSRQREGAQETQYF. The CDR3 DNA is TGTGCCAGCAGCAGACAGCGGGAGGGAGCCCAAGAGACCCAGTACTTC. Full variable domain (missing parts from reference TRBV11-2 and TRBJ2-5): EAGVAQSPRYKIIEKRQSVAFWCNPISGHATLYWYQQILGQGPKLLIQFQNNGVVDDSQLPKDRFSAERLKGVDSTLKIQPAKLEDSAVYLCASSRQREGAQETQYFGPGTRLLVL.

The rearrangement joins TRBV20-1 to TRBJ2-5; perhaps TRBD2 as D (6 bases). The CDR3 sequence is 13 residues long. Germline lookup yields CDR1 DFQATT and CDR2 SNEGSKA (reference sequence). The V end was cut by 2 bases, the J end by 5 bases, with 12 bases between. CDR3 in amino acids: CSARRRAGETQYF. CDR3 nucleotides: TGCAGTGCTAGACGGAGGGCCGGGGAGACCCAGTACTTC.

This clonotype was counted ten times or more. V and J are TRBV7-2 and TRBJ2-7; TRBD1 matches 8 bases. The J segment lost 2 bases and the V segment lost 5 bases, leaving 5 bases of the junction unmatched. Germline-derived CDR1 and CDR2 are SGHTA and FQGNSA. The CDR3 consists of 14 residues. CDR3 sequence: CASSKDRGPYEQYF. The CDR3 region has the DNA TGTGCCAGCAGCAAAGACAGGGGACCCTACGAGCAGTACTTC.

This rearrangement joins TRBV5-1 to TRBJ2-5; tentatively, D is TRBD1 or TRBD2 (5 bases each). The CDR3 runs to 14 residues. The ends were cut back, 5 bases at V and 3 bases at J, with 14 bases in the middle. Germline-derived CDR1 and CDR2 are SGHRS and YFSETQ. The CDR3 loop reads CASSRGRGEETQYF. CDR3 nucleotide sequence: TGCGCCAGCAGTCGGGGCAGAGGGGAAGAGACCCAGTACTTC.

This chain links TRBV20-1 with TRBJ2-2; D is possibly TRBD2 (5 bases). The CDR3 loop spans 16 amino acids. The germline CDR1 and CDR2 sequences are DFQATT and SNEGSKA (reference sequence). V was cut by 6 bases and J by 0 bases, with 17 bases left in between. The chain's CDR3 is CSALRLGSPNTGELFF. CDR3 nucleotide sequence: TGCAGTGCCTTACGTCTGGGGAGTCCGAACACCGGGGAGCTGTTTTTT.

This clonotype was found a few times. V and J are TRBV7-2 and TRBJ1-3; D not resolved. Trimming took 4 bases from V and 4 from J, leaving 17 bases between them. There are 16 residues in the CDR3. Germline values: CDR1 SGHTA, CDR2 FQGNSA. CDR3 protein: CASSSRPRNSGNTIYF. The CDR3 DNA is TGTGCCAGCAGCTCCCGCCCAAGGAATTCGGGAAACACCATATATTTT.

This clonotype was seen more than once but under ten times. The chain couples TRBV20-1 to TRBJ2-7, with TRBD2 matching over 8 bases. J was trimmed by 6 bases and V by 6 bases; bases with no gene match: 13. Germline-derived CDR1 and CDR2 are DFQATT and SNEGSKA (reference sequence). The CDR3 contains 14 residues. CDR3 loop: CSAGGGDPVSEQYF. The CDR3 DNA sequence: TGCAGTGCCGGGGGGGGGGATCCTGTAAGCGAGCAGTACTTC.

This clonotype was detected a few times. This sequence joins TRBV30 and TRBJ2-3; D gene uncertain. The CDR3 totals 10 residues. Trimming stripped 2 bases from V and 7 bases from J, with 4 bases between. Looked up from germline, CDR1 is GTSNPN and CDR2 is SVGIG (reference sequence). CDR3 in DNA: TGTGCCTGGAGTCGCAATACGCAGTATTTT. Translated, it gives CAWSRNTQYF. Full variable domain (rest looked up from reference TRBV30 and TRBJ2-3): SQTIHQWPATLVQPVGSPLSLECTVEGTSNPNLYWYRQAAGRGLQLLFYSVGIGQISSEVPQNLSASRPQDRQFILSSKKLLLSDSGFYLCAWSRNTQYFGPGTRLTVL.

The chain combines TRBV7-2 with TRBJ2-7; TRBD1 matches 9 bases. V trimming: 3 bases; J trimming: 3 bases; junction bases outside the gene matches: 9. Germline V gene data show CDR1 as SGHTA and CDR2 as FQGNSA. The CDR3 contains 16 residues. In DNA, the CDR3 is TGTGCCAGCAGCTTCCTATCAGGGACAGGGAGCTACGAGCAGTACTTC. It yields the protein CASSFLSGTGSYEQYF.